This TCR beta chain was found in a study of T cells in Graves' hyperthyroidism and ophthalmopathy. General study findings and limits: A 13 V-J model separated ophthalmopathy from stable hyperthyroidism. Most clonotypes expanded in thyroid above 0.001 were likewise present in blood.

About this clonotype: Its target is not known.

Over 18 months, lack of ophthalmopathy progression marked Graves' hyperthyroidism as stable. The J segment lost 4 bases and the V segment lost 7 bases, leaving 9 bases of the junction unmatched. The CDR3 runs 13 residues. Per the germline V gene, CDR1 is SQVTM and CDR2 is ANQGSEA. Amplified TCR beta CDR3 regions derived from RNA transcripts. A first-round RT-PCR of the TCR CDR3 used the HTBI primer set. Via MiXCR, TCRdb re-called the multiplex PCR reads, giving one row per CDR3 protein. The table shows around 300,000 distinct CDR3 sequences, with approximately 14% occurring only once. The TCR was taken from a middle-aged woman with Graves' hyperthyroidism. V is TRBV29-1 and J is TRBJ1-1; the match to TRBD1 covers 7 bases. Sequencing used blood. DNA for the CDR3: TGCAGCGCCGTGACAGGGCTGACCACTGAAGCTTTCTTT. Protein sequence: CSAVTGLTTEAFF.